This is a list of T cell receptor beta chains from one sample in a study of human T cells and chemical hapten exposure. A single record per CDR3 protein comes from TCRdb applying MiXCR to the RACE reads. The data contain just over 80,000 distinct CDR3 sequences, 9.5% to 12% of them singletons. The source material was whole blood, sampled in connection with sensitization to the hapten diphenylcyclopropenone (DPC). The origin of the receptors is a woman aged 45-65 years with alopecia areata. Some clones in this sample may be carry-over from other donors' samples. Both conserved end residues are part of each CDR3. D genes are given only for firm matches. The size of a clone is reported for some rows only, either as once, few or many, or as a class for expanded clones.

clone_size	v_call	j_call	d_call	cdr3_aa	cdr3_nt
NA	TRBV28	TRBJ2-7	TRBD1	CAVWGQPYYEQYF	TGTGCCGTCTGGGGACAGCCATACTACGAGCAGTACTTC
few	TRBV28	TRBJ2-1	TRBD2	CASSSRLAGGQGEQFF	TGTGCCAGCAGCTCCCGACTAGCGGGAGGTCAAGGTGAGCAGTTCTTC
many	TRBV20-1	TRBJ1-1	TRBD1	CSARPRDREGVTEAFF	TGCAGTGCTAGACCCCGGGACAGGGAGGGAGTCACTGAAGCTTTCTTT
many	TRBV7-9	TRBJ1-2	NA	CASSPQGYYGYTF	TGTGCCAGCAGCCCCCAAGGGTACTATGGCTACACCTTC
many	TRBV6-5	TRBJ2-6	NA	CASSRSEGTGANVLTF	TGTGCCAGCAGCCGTAGTGAAGGAACTGGGGCCAACGTCCTGACTTTC
many	TRBV3-1	TRBJ1-1	TRBD1	CASKPTGDLSTEAFF	TGTGCCAGCAAGCCAACAGGGGATCTCAGCACTGAAGCTTTCTTT
NA	TRBV20-1	TRBJ1-2	TRBD1	CSAGTGGNTGYTF	TGCAGTGCCGGGACAGGAGGAAATACCGGCTACACCTTC
NA	TRBV3-1	TRBJ2-1	NA	CASSRIQGSWNEQFF	TGTGCCAGCAGTCGAATCCAGGGTAGTTGGAATGAGCAGTTCTTC
many	TRBV5-1	TRBJ1-6	TRBD1	CASSLALGQARTYNSPLHF	TGCGCCAGCAGCTTGGCCCTGGGACAGGCTCGCACCTATAATTCACCCCTCCACTTT
NA	TRBV21-1	TRBJ2-3	NA	CASNEGGREPEDTQYF	TGTGCCAGCAATGAAGGAGGGCGGGAGCCAGAGGATACGCAGTATTTT
many	TRBV24-1	TRBJ1-2	NA	CATSDPTGYGYTF	TGTGCCACCAGTGACCCGACAGGATATGGCTACACCTTC
many	TRBV12-3/TRBV12-4	TRBJ2-5	NA	CASSMRETQYF	TGTGCCAGCAGTATGCGAGAGACCCAGTACTTC
many	TRBV6-6	TRBJ2-1	NA	CASREDNEQFF	TGTGCCAGCAGAGAAGACAATGAGCAGTTCTTC
few	TRBV7-3	TRBJ2-2	NA	CASSLGPRNTGELFF	TGTGCCAGCAGCCTGGGACCTAGGAACACCGGGGAGCTGTTTTTT
few	TRBV5-5	TRBJ1-6	TRBD1	CASSPGQGRSNSPLHF	TGTGCCAGCAGCCCGGGACAGGGGCGAAGTAATTCACCCCTCCACTTT
few	TRBV12-3/TRBV12-4	TRBJ1-3	TRBD1	CASSLPGQGAGNTIYF	TGTGCCAGCAGTTTACCGGGACAGGGGGCTGGAAACACCATATATTTT
few	TRBV27	TRBJ1-2	NA	CASSFRDGDYGYTF	TGTGCCAGCAGTTTCCGGGACGGGGACTATGGCTACACCTTC
many	TRBV20-1	TRBJ2-1	TRBD2	CSARFPLAGGTYNEQFF	TGCAGTGCTAGGTTCCCCTTAGCGGGGGGGACTTACAATGAGCAGTTCTTC
few	TRBV27	TRBJ2-1	TRBD1	CASRLDRNGEQFF	TGTGCCAGCAGACTGGACAGGAATGGTGAGCAGTTCTTC
NA	TRBV6-5	TRBJ1-3	TRBD1	CASRPGQAPGNTIYF	TGTGCCAGCAGACCGGGACAGGCCCCTGGAAACACCATATATTTT
NA	TRBV20-1	TRBJ1-6	NA	CSASPGRVGMKALHF	TGCAGTGCTTCCCCCGGGAGGGTAGGGATGAAGGCCCTCCACTTT
few	TRBV7-9	TRBJ2-1	NA	CASSSDRSNEQFF	TGTGCCAGCAGCTCCGACAGATCGAATGAGCAGTTCTTC
few	TRBV6-2/TRBV6-3	TRBJ2-2	TRBD2	CASSPLTSDNTGELFF	TGTGCCAGCAGTCCCCTGACTAGCGACAACACCGGGGAGCTGTTTTTT
few	TRBV5-1	TRBJ2-5	TRBD2	CASSLGLAGKETQYF	TGCGCCAGCAGCTTGGGACTAGCGGGAAAAGAGACCCAGTACTTC
NA	TRBV2	TRBJ2-1	TRBD2	CASIGRGAYNEQFF	TGTGCCAGCATAGGACGGGGGGCCTACAATGAGCAGTTCTTC
many	TRBV3-1	TRBJ1-4	NA	CASSQVGTAKLFF	TGTGCCAGCAGCCAAGTAGGAACAGCTAAACTGTTTTTT
many	TRBV5-1	TRBJ1-6	NA	CASTRLPGTDNSPLHF	TGCGCCAGCACACGACTCCCGGGAACTGATAATTCACCCCTCCACTTT
many	TRBV11-2	TRBJ2-2	NA	CASSRGAFDGTGELFF	TGTGCCAGCAGCCGCGGGGCCTTTGATGGGACCGGGGAGCTGTTTTTT
many	TRBV5-1	TRBJ2-7	NA	CASSLAGGPLSFYEQYF	TGCGCCAGCAGCTTGGCCGGGGGGCCCCTGTCCTTCTACGAGCAGTACTTC
few	TRBV12-3/TRBV12-4	TRBJ2-7	NA	CASSLDLARGYEQYF	TGTGCCAGCAGTTTAGATCTAGCGAGGGGCTACGAGCAGTACTTC